The clone carrying this TCR beta chain was observed at least ten times. Germline V gene sequence: CDR1 DFQATT, CDR2 SNEGSKA (reference sequence). This CDR3 contains 14 residues. Trimming took off 6 bases at V and 4 bases at J, with 16 bases between the two ends. Researchers made TCR beta libraries by using iRepertoire HTBI primers and running Arm-PCR on CDR3 regions. TCRdb fed the multiplex PCR reads into MiXCR, producing one record per CDR3 protein. The sample yields some 600,000 distinct CDR3 sequences, 15% to 20% seen once. This entry is derived from a study of regulatory T cells in long-lasting Graves disease. Time point noted: newly diagnosed GD, antithyroid drugs for less than 3 months. RNA from PBMCs was the source of the TCR library. The same sample was also studied in work on T cells in Graves' hyperthyroidism and ophthalmopathy.

The rearrangement uses TRBV20-1 and TRBJ1-5; tentative D call: TRBD1 (5 bases). This material consisted of peripheral blood mononuclear cells (PBMCs), taken at new diagnosis, from a patient treated with antithyroid drugs. This receptor was identified in a man aged 18 to 29 with Graves disease. CDR3 DNA: TGCAGTGCGTCGAGGGGCAGAATAAATCAGCCCCAGCATTTT. As protein: CSASRGRINQPQHF.